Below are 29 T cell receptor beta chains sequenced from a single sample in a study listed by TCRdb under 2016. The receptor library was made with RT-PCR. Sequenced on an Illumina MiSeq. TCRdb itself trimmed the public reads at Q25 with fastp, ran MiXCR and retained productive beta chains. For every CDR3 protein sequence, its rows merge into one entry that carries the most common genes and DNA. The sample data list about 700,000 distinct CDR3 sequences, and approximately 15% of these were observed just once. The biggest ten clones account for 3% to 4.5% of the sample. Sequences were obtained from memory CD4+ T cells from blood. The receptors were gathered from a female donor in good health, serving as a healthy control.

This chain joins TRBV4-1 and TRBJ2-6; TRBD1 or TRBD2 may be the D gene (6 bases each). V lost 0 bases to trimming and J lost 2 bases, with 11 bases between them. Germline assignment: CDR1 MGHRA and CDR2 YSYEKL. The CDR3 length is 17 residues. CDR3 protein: CASSQDPRGPGANVLTF. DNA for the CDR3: TGCGCCAGCAGCCAAGATCCACGGGGGCCTGGGGCCAACGTCCTGACTTTC.

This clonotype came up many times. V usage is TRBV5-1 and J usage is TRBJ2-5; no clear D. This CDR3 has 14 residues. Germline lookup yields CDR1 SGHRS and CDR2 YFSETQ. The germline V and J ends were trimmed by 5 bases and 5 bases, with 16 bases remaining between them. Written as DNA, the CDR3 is TGCGCCAGCAGTTTAGGAACGGCTTCTGAGACCCAGTACTTC. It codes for CASSLGTASETQYF.

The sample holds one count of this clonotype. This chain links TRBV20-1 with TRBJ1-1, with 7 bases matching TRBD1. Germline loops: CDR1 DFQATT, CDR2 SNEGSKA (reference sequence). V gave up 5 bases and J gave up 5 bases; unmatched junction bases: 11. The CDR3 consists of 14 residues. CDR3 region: CSAPPRGLWTEAFF. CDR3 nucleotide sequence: TGCAGTGCTCCCCCTAGGGGGCTCTGGACTGAAGCTTTCTTT.

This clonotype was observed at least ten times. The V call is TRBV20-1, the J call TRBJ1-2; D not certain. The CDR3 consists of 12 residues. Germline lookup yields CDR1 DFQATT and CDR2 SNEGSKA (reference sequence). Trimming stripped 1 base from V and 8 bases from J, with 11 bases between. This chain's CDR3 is CSARAVGEGYTF. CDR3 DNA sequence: TGCAGTGCTAGAGCGGTGGGTGAGGGCTACACCTTC.

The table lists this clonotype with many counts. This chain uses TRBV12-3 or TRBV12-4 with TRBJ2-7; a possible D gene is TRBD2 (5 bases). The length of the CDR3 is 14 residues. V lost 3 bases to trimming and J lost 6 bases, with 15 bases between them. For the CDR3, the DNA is TGTGCCAGCAGTTTCGGGCAAAAGGCGGGCGAGCAGTACTTC. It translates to CASSFGQKAGEQYF.

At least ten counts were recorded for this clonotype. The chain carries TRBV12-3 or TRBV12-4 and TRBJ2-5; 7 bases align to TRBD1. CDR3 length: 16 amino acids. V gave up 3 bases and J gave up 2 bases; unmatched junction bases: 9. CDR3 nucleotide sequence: TGTGCCAGCAGTTTGGGAACAGGGGCGACTCAAGAGACCCAGTACTTC. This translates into CASSLGTGATQETQYF.

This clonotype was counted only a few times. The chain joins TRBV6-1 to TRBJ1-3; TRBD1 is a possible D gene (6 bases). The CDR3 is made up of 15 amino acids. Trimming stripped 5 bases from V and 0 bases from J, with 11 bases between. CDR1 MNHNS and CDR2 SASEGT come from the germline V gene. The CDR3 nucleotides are TGTGCCAGCAGTCGAGAAGGGGGCTCTGGAAACACCATATATTTT. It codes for CASSREGGSGNTIYF.

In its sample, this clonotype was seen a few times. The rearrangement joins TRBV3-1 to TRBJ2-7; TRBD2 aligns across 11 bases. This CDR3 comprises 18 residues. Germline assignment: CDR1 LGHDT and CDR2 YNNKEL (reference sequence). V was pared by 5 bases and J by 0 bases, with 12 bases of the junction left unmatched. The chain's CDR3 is CASSDSGTSGFRSYEQYF. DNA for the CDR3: TGTGCCAGCAGCGACAGCGGGACTAGCGGATTTCGCTCCTACGAGCAGTACTTC.

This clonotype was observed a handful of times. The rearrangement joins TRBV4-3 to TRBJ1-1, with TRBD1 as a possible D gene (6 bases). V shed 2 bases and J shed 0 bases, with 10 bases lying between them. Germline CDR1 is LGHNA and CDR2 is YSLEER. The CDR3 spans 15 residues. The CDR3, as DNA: TGCGCCAGCAGCCAAAAACAGGGCATGAACACTGAAGCTTTCTTT. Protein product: CASSQKQGMNTEAFF.

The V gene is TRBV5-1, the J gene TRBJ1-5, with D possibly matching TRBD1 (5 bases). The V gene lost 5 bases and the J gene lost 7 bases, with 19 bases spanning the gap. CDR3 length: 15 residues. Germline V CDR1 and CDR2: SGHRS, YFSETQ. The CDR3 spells CASRPDTRPTQPQHF. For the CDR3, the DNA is TGCGCCAGCAGACCGGACACCCGTCCCACACAGCCCCAGCATTTT. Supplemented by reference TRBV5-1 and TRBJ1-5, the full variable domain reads KAGVTQTPRYLIKTRGQQVTLSCSPISGHRSVSWYQQTPGQGLQFLFEYFSETQRNKGNFPGRFSGRQFSNSRSEMNVSTLELGDSALYLCASRPDTRPTQPQHFGDGTRLSIL.

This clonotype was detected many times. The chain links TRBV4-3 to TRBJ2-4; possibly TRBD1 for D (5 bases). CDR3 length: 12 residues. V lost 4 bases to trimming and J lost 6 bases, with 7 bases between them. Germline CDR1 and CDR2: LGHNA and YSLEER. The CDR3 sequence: CASSPDRNIQYF. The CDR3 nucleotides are TGCGCCAGCAGCCCTGACAGAAACATTCAGTACTTC.

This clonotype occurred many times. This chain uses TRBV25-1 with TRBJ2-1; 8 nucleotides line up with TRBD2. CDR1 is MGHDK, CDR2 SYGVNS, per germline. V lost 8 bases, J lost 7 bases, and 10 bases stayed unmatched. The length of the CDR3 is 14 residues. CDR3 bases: TGTGCCAGCGGTACTGAGCGGGAGTTAAATGAGCAGTTCTTC. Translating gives CASGTERELNEQFF.

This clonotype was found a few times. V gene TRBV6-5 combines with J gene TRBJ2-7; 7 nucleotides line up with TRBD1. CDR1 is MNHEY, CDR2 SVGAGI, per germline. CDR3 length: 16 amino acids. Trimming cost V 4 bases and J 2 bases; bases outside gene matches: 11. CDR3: CASSSDWDSLTYEQYF. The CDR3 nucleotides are TGTGCCAGCAGTTCCGACTGGGACAGCTTGACCTACGAGCAGTACTTC.

This CDR3 is CASRATTDAGYGYTF. The CDR3 DNA sequence: TGCGCCAGCAGGGCCACCACAGATGCGGGGTATGGCTACACCTTC. The chain has TRBV5-1 and TRBJ1-2, with no clear D. Deletions cut 5 bases from V and 5 bases from J, with 19 bases between. This CDR3 spans 15 amino acids. In germline, CDR1 is SGHRS, CDR2 YFSETQ.

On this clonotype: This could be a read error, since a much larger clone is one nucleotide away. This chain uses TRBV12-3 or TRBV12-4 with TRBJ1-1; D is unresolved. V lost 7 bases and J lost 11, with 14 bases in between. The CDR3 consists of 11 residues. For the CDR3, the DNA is TGTGCCAGCACGGGAGTCTTCAGGGCTTTCTTT. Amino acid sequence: CASTGVFRAFF.

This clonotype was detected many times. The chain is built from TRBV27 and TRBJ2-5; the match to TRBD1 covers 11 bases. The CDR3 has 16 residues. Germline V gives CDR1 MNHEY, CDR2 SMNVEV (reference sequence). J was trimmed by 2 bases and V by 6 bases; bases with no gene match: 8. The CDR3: CASREDRGPKQETQYF. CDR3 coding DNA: TGTGCCAGCAGGGAGGACAGGGGGCCAAAACAAGAGACCCAGTACTTC.

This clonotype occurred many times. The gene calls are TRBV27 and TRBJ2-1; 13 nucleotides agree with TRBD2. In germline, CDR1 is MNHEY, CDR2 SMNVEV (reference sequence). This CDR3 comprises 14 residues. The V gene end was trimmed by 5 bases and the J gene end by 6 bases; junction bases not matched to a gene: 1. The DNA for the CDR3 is TGTGCCAGCAGTACTAGCGGGAGGGCCAATGAGCAGTTCTTC. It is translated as CASSTSGRANEQFF.

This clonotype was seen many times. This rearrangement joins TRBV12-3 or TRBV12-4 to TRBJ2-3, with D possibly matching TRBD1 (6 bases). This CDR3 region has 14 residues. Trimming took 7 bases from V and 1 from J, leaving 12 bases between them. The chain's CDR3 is CASNDRSRTDTQYF. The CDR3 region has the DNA TGTGCCAGCAACGACAGGTCTCGCACAGATACGCAGTATTTT.

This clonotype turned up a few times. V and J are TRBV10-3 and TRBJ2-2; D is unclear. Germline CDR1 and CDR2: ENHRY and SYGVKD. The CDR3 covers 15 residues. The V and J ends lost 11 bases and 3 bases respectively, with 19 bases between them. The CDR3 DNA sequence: TGTGCCGTAAAGTTAGGGCAGCCCGACACCGGGGAGCTGTTTTTT. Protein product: CAVKLGQPDTGELFF.

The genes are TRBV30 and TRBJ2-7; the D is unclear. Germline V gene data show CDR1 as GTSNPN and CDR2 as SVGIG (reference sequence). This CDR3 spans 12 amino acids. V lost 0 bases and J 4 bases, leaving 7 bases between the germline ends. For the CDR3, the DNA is TGTGCCTGGAGTGTAACCAGTTACGAGCAGTACTTC. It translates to CAWSVTSYEQYF.

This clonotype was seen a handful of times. CDR3 region: CASSSDRGSDAAFF. DNA of the CDR3: TGTGCCAGCAGCTCCGACAGGGGGTCGGATGCGGCTTTCTTT. The chain carries TRBV4-2 and TRBJ1-1; TRBD1 agrees at 9 bases. The CDR3 runs to 14 residues. The germline V gene has CDR1 LGHNA and CDR2 YNFKEQ. V lost 5 bases, J lost 11 bases, and 12 bases stayed unmatched.

The CDR3 reads CASSPFVGSSYEQYF. The CDR3 nucleotides read TGTGCCAGCAGCCCATTCGTGGGGTCCTCCTACGAGCAGTACTTC. The rearrangement links TRBV7-8 to TRBJ2-7; D not resolved. Germline-derived CDR1 and CDR2 are SGHVS and FQNEAQ. Trimming shortened V by 5 bases and J by 0 bases, and 14 bases separated the two germline ends. This CDR3 spans 15 amino acids. The full variable domain, completed using reference TRBV7-8 and TRBJ2-7, is GAGVSQSPRYKVAKRGQDVALRCDPISGHVSLFWYQQALGQGPEFLTYFQNEAQLDKSGLPSDRFFAERPEGSVSTLKIQRTQQEDSAVYLCASSPFVGSSYEQYFGPGTRLTVT.

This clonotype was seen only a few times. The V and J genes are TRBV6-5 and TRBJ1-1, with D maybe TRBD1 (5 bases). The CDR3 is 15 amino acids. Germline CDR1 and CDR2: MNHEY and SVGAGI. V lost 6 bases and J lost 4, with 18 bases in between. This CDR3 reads CASSSPPGRSTEAFF. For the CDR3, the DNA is TGTGCCAGCAGCTCACCCCCGGGACGCAGCACTGAAGCTTTCTTT.

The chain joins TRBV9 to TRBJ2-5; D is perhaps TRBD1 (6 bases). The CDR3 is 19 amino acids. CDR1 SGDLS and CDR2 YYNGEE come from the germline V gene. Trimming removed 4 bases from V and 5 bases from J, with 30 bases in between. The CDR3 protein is CASSQQRQATGLLRETQYF. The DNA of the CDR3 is TGTGCCAGCAGCCAGCAGAGACAGGCAACAGGCCTTTTGAGGGAGACCCAGTACTTC.

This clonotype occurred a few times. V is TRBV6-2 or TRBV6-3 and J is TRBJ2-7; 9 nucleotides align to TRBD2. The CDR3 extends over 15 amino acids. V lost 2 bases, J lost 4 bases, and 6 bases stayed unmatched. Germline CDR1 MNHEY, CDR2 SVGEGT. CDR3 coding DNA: TGTGCCAGCAGTTACCCCCATAGCGGGAGTTACGAGCAGTACTTC. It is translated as CASSYPHSGSYEQYF.

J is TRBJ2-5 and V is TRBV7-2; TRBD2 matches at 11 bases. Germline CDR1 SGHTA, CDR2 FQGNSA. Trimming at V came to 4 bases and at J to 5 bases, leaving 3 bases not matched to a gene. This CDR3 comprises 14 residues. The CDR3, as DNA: TGTGCCAGCAGCTCCCGGACTAGCGGGGAGACCCAGTACTTC. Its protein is CASSSRTSGETQYF.

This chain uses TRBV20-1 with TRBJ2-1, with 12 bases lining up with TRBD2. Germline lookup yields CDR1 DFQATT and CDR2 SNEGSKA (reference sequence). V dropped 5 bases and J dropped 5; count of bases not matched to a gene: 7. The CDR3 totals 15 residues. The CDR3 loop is CSASSASGRDNEQFF. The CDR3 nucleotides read TGCAGTGCTTCCTCCGCTAGCGGGAGGGACAATGAGCAGTTCTTC.

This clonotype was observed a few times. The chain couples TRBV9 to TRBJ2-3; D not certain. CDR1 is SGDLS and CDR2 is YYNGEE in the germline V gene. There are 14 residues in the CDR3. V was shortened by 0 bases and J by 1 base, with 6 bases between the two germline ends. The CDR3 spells CASSVVGRTDTQYF. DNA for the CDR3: TGTGCCAGCAGCGTAGTGGGCCGCACAGATACGCAGTATTTT.

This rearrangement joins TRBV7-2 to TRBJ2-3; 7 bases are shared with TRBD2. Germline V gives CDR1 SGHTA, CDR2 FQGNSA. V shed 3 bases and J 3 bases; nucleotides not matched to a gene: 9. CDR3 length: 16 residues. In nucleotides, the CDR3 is TGTGCCAGCAGCTTGGAGGCTAGCGGAGGTACAGATACGCAGTATTTT. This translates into CASSLEASGGTDTQYF.